The source of this TCR beta chain is a study of blood T cells in healthy people across ages. The CDR3 contains 14 residues. Germline CDR1 LNHNV, CDR2 YYDKDF (reference sequence). Trimming shortened V by 4 bases and J by 2 bases, and 8 bases separated the two germline ends. The use of a sample-barcoded 5' primer and a J-beta primer mix characterized a second PCR of roughly 7 to 12 cycles. MiXCR was run by TCRdb on the 5' RACE reads, yielding one entry per CDR3 protein. The profile shows 1.5 million or so distinct CDR3 sequences, roughly 40% of them singletons. Turning to this clonotype: No antigen is known for it.

Findings of the study overall: CMV infection status of these donors was not known.

This receptor was identified in a woman between 18 and 29 years old in good health. The sequenced material came from blood. The chain combines TRBV15 with TRBJ1-4, with D maybe TRBD1 (5 bases). In DNA form, the CDR3 reads TGTGCCACCAGCACGGGGGTCACTAATGAAAAACTGTTTTTT. Amino acids: CATSTGVTNEKLFF.